This T cell receptor (beta chain) was documented in a study of OX40 agonist ivuxolimab in advanced cancers. Background on the study: The dose of intravenous ivuxolimab that patients received every 2 weeks ranged from 0.01 to 10 mg/kg. Participants, about 83% male, averaged approximately 56 years of age, ranging from about 20 to 80.

Sequencing used immunoSEQ multiplex PCR; TCRdb keeps in-frame clones, though not all of them. The table has under 14,000 clones, 75% to 80% seen once. This clone has a single count. Germline V gene lookup returns CDR1 GTSNPN and CDR2 SVGIG (reference sequence). This CDR3 has 13 amino acids. Germline trimming cut 4 bases from V and 2 bases from J; bases unmatched to any gene: 4. V usage is TRBV30 and J usage is TRBJ1-2; 7 nucleotides line up with TRBD1. The TCR was taken from an adult with an advanced solid tumor such as melanoma, head and neck, liver or kidney cancer. This specimen consisted of CD4+ or CD8+ T cells sorted from blood, obtained in a trial of the OX40 agonist ivuxolimab. As DNA, the CDR3 is TGTGCCTGGATAGGGGGCGGGAACTATGGCTACACCTTC. It yields the protein CAWIGGGNYGYTF.